Below, 7 T cell receptor beta chains from the same sample are listed, as sequenced in a study of T cells after yellow fever vaccination. TCRdb ran MiXCR on the 5' RACE reads and lists one entry per CDR3 protein. The sample has around 600,000 distinct CDR3 sequences; about 12% are singletons. This specimen was PBMCs, taken on the day of the yellow fever booster vaccination. The receptors shown here come from a young man who received the YFV17D yellow fever vaccine.

This chain links TRBV6-1 with TRBJ2-7; TRBD2 is a possible D gene (7 bases). CDR3 size: 15 residues. Trimming cost V 6 bases and J 3 bases, with 18 bases left between them. Germline CDR1 MNHNS, CDR2 SASEGT. The CDR3 DNA is TGTGCCAGCAGAGGATTGGGGGGGCGCGGCTACGAGCAGTACTTC. Encoded protein: CASRGLGGRGYEQYF.

The chain carries TRBV7-8 and TRBJ2-7; tentative D call: TRBD2 (6 bases). Between the trimmed V and J ends, which lost 4 bases and 0 bases, there was a span of 10 bases. Germline-derived CDR1 and CDR2 are SGHVS and FQNEAQ. The CDR3 is 14 residues long. The CDR3 is CASSSGTHSYEQYF. As DNA, the CDR3 is TGTGCCAGCAGCTCCGGGACTCACTCCTACGAGCAGTACTTC. The full variable domain, in which reference TRBV7-8 and TRBJ2-7 provide the parts outside the CDR3, is GAGVSQSPRYKVAKRGQDVALRCDPISGHVSLFWYQQALGQGPEFLTYFQNEAQLDKSGLPSDRFFAERPEGSVSTLKIQRTQQEDSAVYLCASSSGTHSYEQYFGPGTRLTVT.

The chain combines TRBV9 with TRBJ2-1; D might be TRBD2 (5 bases). CDR3 size: 15 residues. Germline CDR1 SGDLS, CDR2 YYNGEE. The germline V and J ends were trimmed by 4 bases and 6 bases, with 17 bases remaining between them. The DNA of the CDR3 is TGTGCCAGCAGCACGACGGGATCCCCTCTCAATGAGCAGTTCTTC. It specifies CASSTTGSPLNEQFF.

This clonotype was detected only a few times. The chain employs TRBV21-1 and TRBJ2-7; the tabulated D call, TRBD1, remains unverified against the DNA. TRBV21-1 is reported as a pseudogene. This CDR3 has 13 residues. The CDR3 bases are TGTGCCATATACAGGGAAAGCCCCTACGAGCAGTACTTC. Translation gives CAIYRESPYEQYF.

The chain recombines TRBV19 with TRBJ2-7; weak D call: TRBD2 (5 bases). CDR1 and CDR2 from the germline V gene are LNHDA and SQIVND (reference sequence). Trimming shortened V by 5 bases and J by 7 bases, and 18 bases separated the two germline ends. The CDR3 length is 14 residues. The CDR3 is CASSFEAWEREQYF. DNA of the CDR3: TGTGCCAGTAGTTTCGAGGCGTGGGAGCGGGAGCAGTACTTC.

This chain joins TRBV20-1 and TRBJ1-2; possibly TRBD1 for D (5 bases). Trimming left V 6 bases short and J 4 bases short, with 15 bases between. The CDR3 has 13 residues. CDR1 and CDR2 from the germline V gene are DFQATT and SNEGSKA (reference sequence). The CDR3 sequence: CSAPGFVSYGYTF. The CDR3 DNA sequence: TGCAGTGCGCCAGGGTTCGTTAGCTATGGCTACACCTTC.

This clonotype was observed a handful of times. V gene TRBV6-1 combines with J gene TRBJ2-1; 12 bases line up with TRBD2. The junction had 13 bases not matched to a gene; V was cut back by 6 bases and J by 10 bases. This CDR3 comprises 16 residues. Germline CDR1 MNHNS, CDR2 SASEGT. The CDR3 protein is CASSPLATSGRGEQFF. DNA of the CDR3: TGTGCCAGCAGCCCGTTGGCGACTAGCGGGAGAGGCGAGCAGTTCTTC.